One sample yielded the 12 T cell receptor beta chains listed below, sequenced in a study of blood T cells in healthy people across ages. Alongside a J-beta primer mix, a sample-barcoded 5' primer served in a second PCR lasting about 7 to 11 cycles. A single record per CDR3 protein comes from TCRdb applying MiXCR to the 5' RACE reads. The sample shows about 730,000 distinct CDR3 sequences, approximately 39% of them seen only once. What was sequenced was blood. These receptors came from a woman aged 55-75 years in good health.

In this sample, this clonotype turned up a few times. The J gene is TRBJ1-1, the V gene TRBV7-3; tentatively, D is TRBD1 (5 bases). Germline V gene data show CDR1 as SGHTA and CDR2 as FQGTGA. The CDR3 loop spans 14 amino acids. V lost 1 base to trimming and J lost 5 bases, with 11 bases between them. DNA for the CDR3: TGTGCCAGCAGCTTAAGGACAATGGGGACTGAAGCTTTCTTT. Its translation is CASSLRTMGTEAFF.

The chain employs TRBV28 and TRBJ2-1; 8 bases line up with TRBD1. The germline V gene has CDR1 MDHEN and CDR2 SYDVKM. The CDR3 is 16 amino acids. V dropped 6 bases and J dropped 9; count of bases not matched to a gene: 16. The CDR3 DNA sequence: TGTGCCAGCAGGACAAGCGGACAGGGAGAGGGCAGTGAGCAGTTCTTC. Translating gives CASRTSGQGEGSEQFF.

J is TRBJ2-5 and V is TRBV29-1, with TRBD1 matching over 7 bases. The CDR3 loop spans 13 amino acids. Unmatched junction bases numbered 9, after V lost 6 bases and J lost 5 bases. Germline V gene data show CDR1 as SQVTM and CDR2 as ANQGSEA. CDR3 nucleotide sequence: TGCAGCGTCTCGGGACAGATGGGGGAGACCCAGTACTTC. Protein sequence: CSVSGQMGETQYF.

This clonotype was found many times. V gene TRBV29-1 combines with J gene TRBJ2-3; 11 nucleotides line up with TRBD2. Germline CDR1 is SQVTM and CDR2 is ANQGSEA. CDR3 length: 14 residues. Trimming at V came to 5 bases and at J to 4 bases, leaving 5 bases not matched to a gene. CDR3 bases: TGCAGCGTTCTCGGGACTAGCGGTTCAGATACGCAGTATTTT. This translates into CSVLGTSGSDTQYF.

This clonotype was seen only a few times. CDR3 loop: CASSLSPDADTQYF. CDR3 sequence (DNA): TGTGCCAGCAGCCTATCCCCCGATGCAGATACGCAGTATTTT. The chain has TRBV5-5 and TRBJ2-3; D call uncertain. Germline lookup yields CDR1 SGHKS and CDR2 YYEKEE (reference sequence). V was cut by 4 bases and J by 4 bases, with 13 bases left in between. CDR3 length equals 14 residues.

There are a few counts of this clonotype. The chain is built from TRBV10-3 and TRBJ2-2; 7 bases fit TRBD2. V was pared by 4 bases and J by 0 bases, with 2 bases of the junction left unmatched. Germline lookup yields CDR1 ENHRY and CDR2 SYGVKD. The CDR3 has 15 residues. Here the CDR3 reads CAISALAPNTGELFF. CDR3 nucleotides: TGTGCCATCAGTGCACTAGCGCCGAACACCGGGGAGCTGTTTTTT.

Many counts were recorded for this clonotype. The V call is TRBV20-1, the J call TRBJ2-5; 11 nucleotides match TRBD1. Germline lookup yields CDR1 DFQATT and CDR2 SNEGSKA (reference sequence). The CDR3 runs to 13 residues. V was clipped by 4 bases and J by 4 bases; unmatched bases: 2. CDR3 protein: CSATDRGRETQYF. In nucleotides, the CDR3 is TGCAGTGCTACGGACAGGGGGCGAGAGACCCAGTACTTC.

This clonotype was counted a few times. The chain employs TRBV7-3 and TRBJ2-1, with D possibly being TRBD1 (6 bases). This CDR3 comprises 15 residues. Per germline, CDR1 SGHTA and CDR2 FQGTGA. V lost 0 bases to trimming and J lost 6 bases, with 12 bases between them. This chain's CDR3 is CASSLTGGDSNEQFF. The CDR3, as DNA: TGTGCCAGCAGCTTAACAGGGGGTGATTCCAATGAGCAGTTCTTC.

The gene calls are TRBV7-2 and TRBJ2-5; D uncertain. The CDR3 loop spans 14 amino acids. Germline CDR1 reads SGHTA; CDR2 reads FQGNSA. The ends were cut back, 0 bases at V and 4 bases at J, with 9 bases in the middle. The DNA for the CDR3 is TGTGCCAGCAGCTTAGCTGGGCCGGGAGAGACCCAGTACTTC. Translated: CASSLAGPGETQYF.

In its sample, this clonotype was seen a few times. The chain combines TRBV7-9 with TRBJ2-3; no clear D. Germline assignment: CDR1 SEHNR and CDR2 FQNEAQ (reference sequence). V lost 8 bases and J lost 2, with 17 bases in between. This CDR3 contains 15 residues. CDR3 residues: CASGLPGVDTDTQYF. The DNA for the CDR3 is TGTGCCAGCGGATTGCCCGGTGTCGACACAGATACGCAGTATTTT.

This chain links TRBV28 with TRBJ2-7, with D possibly TRBD1 on 5 matching bases. Trimming stripped 1 base from V and 0 bases from J, with 7 bases between. Germline CDR1 and CDR2: MDHEN and SYDVKM. The CDR3 sequence is 14 residues long. The CDR3 sequence: CASSLSDTSYEQYF. The CDR3 nucleotides read TGTGCCAGCAGTTTATCGGACACCTCCTACGAGCAGTACTTC.

The chain recombines TRBV23-1 with TRBJ2-3; 10 bases are a match to TRBD1. TRBV23-1 is recorded as an ORF, its role being uncertain. The junction had 11 bases not matched to a gene; V was cut back by 2 bases and J by 0 bases. The CDR3 extends over 19 amino acids. CDR3 nucleotide sequence: TGCGCCAGCAGTCAAAACCCAGACAGGGGGCGGACTAGCACAGATACGCAGTATTTT. This translates into CASSQNPDRGRTSTDTQYF.